This entry describes one T cell receptor beta chain. Antigen: not known. Assay used: immunoSEQ multiplex PCR; TCRdb lists only in-frame clones, some missing. The data contain roughly 520,000 clones, roughly 95% of them seen just once; the ten biggest clones take up 0.064%. The CDR3 runs to 12 residues. V gave up 0 bases and J gave up 9 bases, with 6 bases separating them. Germline V CDR1 and CDR2: ENHRY, SYGVKD. This entry belongs to a study of shared clonotypes between healthy human individuals. Study-wide background: The donor pool was made up of two women and three men aged 18 to 49. The study, taken as a whole, reports: About 5% was the fraction of naive CD4 clonotypes found shared across several donors.

Only Caucasian adults living in Nashville, Tennessee served as donors. The study separated CD4+ cells into CD45RA+ naive and CD45RA-negative memory subsets. Material for sequencing was naive CD4+ T cells sorted from blood. Noted subset: CD45RA+ positively selected. This TCR was sampled from a woman aged 30 to 39 in good health. The gene calls are TRBV10-3 and TRBJ2-1, with a possible D match to TRBD2 (6 bases). CDR3 nucleotide sequence: TGTGCCATCAGTGAGTCGACTAGTGAGCAGTTCTTC. This sequence encodes CAISESTSEQFF.